These T cell receptor beta chains were read from a single sample in a study of beta chain features in type 1 diabetes. The method was immunoSEQ multiplex PCR; TCRdb's version includes in-frame clones alone and lacks a portion of them. The sample yields about 320,000 clones, less than 15% seen once. Material: central memory CD4+ T cells from blood. These receptors were collected from a man aged 25 to 40 in good health. Each CDR3 is given without its conserved first and last residue. A D gene is named only where the DNA matches it firmly.

D gene	V gene	CDR3 protein
TRBD1	TRBV28	ASSSGGFYGYT
-	TRBV7-2	ASSLAGMTTGELF
TRBD2	TRBV27	ASSPGLAGVYIQETQY
-	TRBV5-8	ASSPEWTASYNEQF
-	TRBV21-1	ASSKVNREDEAF
TRBD1	TRBV29-1	SVATGGEGEKLF
-	TRBV18	ASSPAGDKTQY
-	TRBV11-1	ASRREETQY
TRBD1	TRBV10-2	ASSESQRGRWNQPQH
-	TRBV2	ASSPRENTEAF
-	TRBV11-2	ASSLGGAGNQPQH
-	TRBV5-1	ASSTHSAAQETQY
-	TRBV7-3	ASSGSGSEAF
-	TRBV30	AWSVRRTVNTEAF
TRBD1	TRBV7-9	ASSRMQGANTGELF
TRBD2	TRBV4-3	ASSPRGSGRYTDTQY
-	TRBV19	ASSIRTENQPQH
-	TRBV5-1	ASSESGTQQY
TRBD1	TRBV7-9	ASSLRTGLTSYEQY
-	TRBV6-5	ASSIRRAGGYGYT
TRBD2	TRBV7-7	ASQLAGVGETQY
TRBD1	TRBV6-6	ASSYSTGGTGELF
TRBD1	TRBV14	ASSQEPDRGQETQY
TRBD2	TRBV7-2	ASSLEAGLSYEQY
-	TRBV9	ASSVVGSGWLEKLF
-	TRBV6-1	ASSEPGDRYYEQY
-	TRBV6-5	ASSYSILDTKKLF
TRBD2	TRBV7-2	ASSLWVSGGAQETQY
TRBD2	TRBV5-4	ASSSIAGGLTEQF
-	TRBV5-4	ASSLQGGDTQY
TRBD2	TRBV7-8	ASSPRTSENTGELF